This paragraph covers one T cell receptor (beta chain) sequence. This CDR3 spans 12 amino acids. Trimming shortened V by 8 bases and J by 3 bases, and 10 bases separated the two germline ends. The germline CDR1 and CDR2 sequences are SNHLY and FYNNEI. This entry is derived from a study of shared clonotypes between healthy human individuals. This table comes from immunoSEQ multiplex PCR, and its TCRdb copy is limited to in-frame clones, with some not included. The profile shows 2 million to 3 million clones, over 85% of them singletons. The receptor comes from a man between 18 and 35 years old in good health. Some clones in this sample may be carry-over from other donors' samples. V is TRBV2 and J is TRBJ2-5; D ambiguous. The sample taken for sequencing was naive CD4+ T cells from PBMCs. Noted subset: CD45RA+ positively selected. The CDR3 region has the DNA TGTGCCAGCCTCCCCGAGGAAGAGACCCAGTACTTC. It encodes CASLPEEETQYF. Full variable domain (missing parts from reference TRBV2 and TRBJ2-5): EPEVTQTPSHQVTQMGQEVILRCVPISNHLYFYWYRQILGQKVEFLVSFYNNEISEKSEIFDDQFSVERPDGSNFTLKIRSTKLEDSAMYFCASLPEEETQYFGPGTRLLVL.